The clone carrying this T cell receptor (beta chain) was seen more than once but under ten times. No antigen is known for it. This sample stems from a study of T cell responses to AZD1222 COVID-19 vaccine. Regarding the study as a whole: In a largely white British group with more females than males, clonal diversity was possibly underestimated. Nearly half of unique spike-specific TCRs reportedly avoided B.1.351 and B.1.1.7 mutated regions.

TCRdb's copy holds only in-frame clones and misses some; the assay was immunoSEQ multiplex PCR. The repertoire holds 95,000 to 100,000 clones, with just over 85% as singletons. The CDR3 spans 15 residues. Germline CDR1 is SGHAT and CDR2 is FQNNGV. Trimming cost V 4 bases and J 4 bases; bases outside gene matches: 9. The gene calls are TRBV11-2 and TRBJ2-7, with 8 bases aligning to TRBD1. The specimen comprised peripheral blood, sampled on day 0 of AZD1222 vaccination. The TCR sequence derives from an adult in good health. The CDR3 protein is CASSSPGQVPYEQYF. In nucleotides, the CDR3 is TGTGCCAGCAGCTCTCCGGGACAGGTACCTTACGAGCAGTACTTC.